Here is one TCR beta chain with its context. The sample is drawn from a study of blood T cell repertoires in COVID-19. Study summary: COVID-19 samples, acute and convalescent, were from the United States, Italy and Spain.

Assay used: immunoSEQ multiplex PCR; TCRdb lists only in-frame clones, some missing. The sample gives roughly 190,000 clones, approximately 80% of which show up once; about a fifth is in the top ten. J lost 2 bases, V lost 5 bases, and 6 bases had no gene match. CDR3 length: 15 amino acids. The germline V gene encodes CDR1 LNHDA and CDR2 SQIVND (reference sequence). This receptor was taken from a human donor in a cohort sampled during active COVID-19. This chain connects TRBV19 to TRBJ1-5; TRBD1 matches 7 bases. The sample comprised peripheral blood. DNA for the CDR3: TGTGCCAGTAGTCGACAGGGCGTTGGCAATCAGCCCCAGCATTTT. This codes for CASSRQGVGNQPQHF.